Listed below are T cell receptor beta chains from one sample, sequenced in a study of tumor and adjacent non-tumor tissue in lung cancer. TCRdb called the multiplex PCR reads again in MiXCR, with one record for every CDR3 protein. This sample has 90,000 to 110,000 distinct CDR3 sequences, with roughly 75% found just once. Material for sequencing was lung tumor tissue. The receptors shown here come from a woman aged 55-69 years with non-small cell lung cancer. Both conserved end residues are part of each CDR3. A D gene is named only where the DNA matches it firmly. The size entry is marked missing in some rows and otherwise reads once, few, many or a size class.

cdr3_nt: TGCGCCAGAGCTCGAGTCGGCCGGGGTGGCACTGAAGCTTTCTTT
cdr3_aa: CARARVGRGGTEAFF
v_call: TRBV4-3
d_call: NA
j_call: TRBJ1-1
clone_size: NA

cdr3_nt: TGTGTCAGCAGCCAAAGTGTAGCGGGGGGGCAAGAGACCCAGTACTTC
cdr3_aa: CVSSQSVAGGQETQYF
v_call: TRBV9
d_call: TRBD2
j_call: TRBJ2-5
clone_size: NA

cdr3_nt: TGTGCCAGCACCCTAGGTAGGGGAGCGCCTGAAGCTTTCTTT
cdr3_aa: CASTLGRGAPEAFF
v_call: TRBV28
d_call: NA
j_call: TRBJ1-1
clone_size: NA

cdr3_nt: TGTGGCAGCAGCCGGGACCCACTCACCAGGGAGCTGTTTTTT
cdr3_aa: CGSSRDPLTRELFF
v_call: TRBV6-1
d_call: NA
j_call: TRBJ2-2
clone_size: NA

cdr3_nt: TGTGTCAGCAGCCAAAACTCAAGTAACACTGAAGCTTTCTTT
cdr3_aa: CVSSQNSSNTEAFF
v_call: TRBV6-6
d_call: NA
j_call: TRBJ1-1
clone_size: NA

cdr3_nt: TGTGCCAGCAGTTATCTGATTCGCGGGACTAGCGCAGATACGCAGTATTTT
cdr3_aa: CASSYLIRGTSADTQYF
v_call: TRBV6-2/TRBV6-3
d_call: TRBD2
j_call: TRBJ2-3
clone_size: many

cdr3_nt: TGCTGTGCTAGAGATTGTCAGGCTTTTAGCAATCAGCCCCAGCATTTT
cdr3_aa: CCARDCQAFSNQPQHF
v_call: TRBV20-1
d_call: NA
j_call: TRBJ1-5
clone_size: NA

cdr3_nt: TGTGCCAGCAGTTTATTTCCCTTGTTCTATGGCTACACCTTC
cdr3_aa: CASSLFPLFYGYTF
v_call: TRBV28
d_call: NA
j_call: TRBJ1-2
clone_size: NA

cdr3_nt: TGTGCCAGCAGTTACTCGGACGCCAATGAGCAGTTCTTC
cdr3_aa: CASSYSDANEQFF
v_call: TRBV6-2/TRBV6-3
d_call: NA
j_call: TRBJ2-1
clone_size: many

cdr3_nt: TGCAGTACCTCAGCGGTAGGTACGCTGGATGAGCAGTTCTTC
cdr3_aa: CSTSAVGTLDEQFF
v_call: TRBV20-1
d_call: NA
j_call: TRBJ2-1
clone_size: once

cdr3_nt: TGCGCCAGCAGCCAAGACACCGGACAGCAAGAGACCCAGTACTTC
cdr3_aa: CASSQDTGQQETQYF
v_call: TRBV4-3
d_call: NA
j_call: TRBJ2-5
clone_size: many

cdr3_nt: TGTACCAGCAGTTGGGACCGTGGAGGAAACGAGCAGTACTTC
cdr3_aa: CTSSWDRGGNEQYF
v_call: TRBV11-2
d_call: NA
j_call: TRBJ2-7
clone_size: NA

cdr3_nt: TGTGCCAGCAGCTTAGCCCCAATCGGGGGACCCTACAATGAGCAGTTCTTC
cdr3_aa: CASSLAPIGGPYNEQFF
v_call: TRBV7-8
d_call: NA
j_call: TRBJ2-1
clone_size: many

cdr3_nt: TGCAGTGCTTCTCAGGGAGATGGGCATCCCCAGCATTTT
cdr3_aa: CSASQGDGHPQHF
v_call: TRBV20-1
d_call: NA
j_call: TRBJ1-5
clone_size: NA

cdr3_nt: TGTGCCAGCAGTTTACGACAGGGTGAGGGAGTAGTTGACGAGCAGTACTTC
cdr3_aa: CASSLRQGEGVVDEQYF
v_call: TRBV28
d_call: TRBD1
j_call: TRBJ2-7
clone_size: NA

cdr3_nt: TGTGCCAGCAGTACCTTTGGGGGTAACTATGGCTACACCTTC
cdr3_aa: CASSTFGGNYGYTF
v_call: TRBV6-5
d_call: NA
j_call: TRBJ1-2
clone_size: many

cdr3_nt: TGTGCCAGCAGTTCGGGCGGGGGGGCCAAAGATACGCAGTATTTT
cdr3_aa: CASSSGGGAKDTQYF
v_call: TRBV6-2/TRBV6-3
d_call: TRBD2
j_call: TRBJ2-3
clone_size: NA

cdr3_nt: TGTGCCAGCAGTCACTACGGACCGTGGTTC
cdr3_aa: CASSHYGPWF
v_call: TRBV28
d_call: NA
j_call: TRBJ2-7
clone_size: NA

cdr3_nt: TGTGCCAGCAACTTAGAACGTTGGGGAGCCAAAGGGGAACTGTTTTTT
cdr3_aa: CASNLERWGAKGELFF
v_call: TRBV11-2
d_call: NA
j_call: TRBJ1-4
clone_size: NA

cdr3_nt: TGTGCCAGCAATCTGGGGGGGAGCTCCTACAATGACCAGTTCTTC
cdr3_aa: CASNLGGSSYNDQFF
v_call: TRBV6-6
d_call: TRBD2
j_call: TRBJ2-1
clone_size: NA

cdr3_nt: TGTGCCGGCAGCTTGGCGCGACAGGGGGGACCCTACGAGCAGTACTTC
cdr3_aa: CAGSLARQGGPYEQYF
v_call: TRBV11-1
d_call: TRBD1
j_call: TRBJ2-7
clone_size: NA

cdr3_nt: TGTGCCAGCGGGGGGGGGAGAGCTAACTATGGCTACACCTTC
cdr3_aa: CASGGGRANYGYTF
v_call: TRBV28
d_call: NA
j_call: TRBJ1-2
clone_size: NA

cdr3_nt: TGCGCCAGCAGTCCTTTGTTGAACGCTGAAGCTTTCTTT
cdr3_aa: CASSPLLNAEAFF
v_call: TRBV5-1
d_call: NA
j_call: TRBJ1-1
clone_size: NA

cdr3_nt: TGCGCCAGCAACCAAGGGCAGGGTGCGAAGGCCGAAGCTTTCTTT
cdr3_aa: CASNQGQGAKAEAFF
v_call: TRBV4-1
d_call: NA
j_call: TRBJ1-1
clone_size: NA

cdr3_nt: TGTGCCAGCAGAGGTCCCGGGGGGCGAGAGACCCAGTACTTC
cdr3_aa: CASRGPGGRETQYF
v_call: TRBV28
d_call: NA
j_call: TRBJ2-5
clone_size: few

cdr3_nt: TGTACCAGCAGTCACTATGCGGAGCAGGGGGCAGATGAGCAGTTCTTC
cdr3_aa: CTSSHYAEQGADEQFF
v_call: TRBV6-5
d_call: TRBD1
j_call: TRBJ2-1
clone_size: NA

cdr3_nt: TGCGGTGCTAGACTTATTCTTGGGTCGAGGGGGAACAATGAGCAGTTCTTC
cdr3_aa: CGARLILGSRGNNEQFF
v_call: TRBV20-1
d_call: NA
j_call: TRBJ2-1
clone_size: NA

cdr3_nt: TGTGCCAGCACACGCCAGTGGGACAGCTTCAATCAGCCCCAGCATTTT
cdr3_aa: CASTRQWDSFNQPQHF
v_call: TRBV6-5
d_call: TRBD1
j_call: TRBJ1-5
clone_size: many

cdr3_nt: TGCAGTGCTAGAATCGTAGTTACAGGGGGGAAAATCATTCAGTACTTC
cdr3_aa: CSARIVVTGGKIIQYF
v_call: TRBV20-1
d_call: TRBD1
j_call: TRBJ2-4
clone_size: NA

cdr3_nt: TGCAGTGCTAATTCAGGTGTGAACACTGACGCTTTCTTT
cdr3_aa: CSANSGVNTDAFF
v_call: TRBV20-1
d_call: NA
j_call: TRBJ1-1
clone_size: NA

cdr3_nt: TGTGCCAGCAGTTCGACTAGTTCGTCCGGGGAGCTGCTTTTT
cdr3_aa: CASSSTSSSGELLF
v_call: TRBV6-5
d_call: NA
j_call: TRBJ2-2
clone_size: once

cdr3_nt: TGTGCCAGCAGCTTACGATCACAGGTTAGGACTGATACGCAGTATTTT
cdr3_aa: CASSLRSQVRTDTQYF
v_call: TRBV11-2
d_call: NA
j_call: TRBJ2-3
clone_size: NA

cdr3_nt: TGTACCAGCAGCCCACGGGGGGAGCTAGGCTATGGCTACACCTTC
cdr3_aa: CTSSPRGELGYGYTF
v_call: TRBV11-2
d_call: NA
j_call: TRBJ1-2
clone_size: NA

cdr3_nt: TGTGCCTGGTGGAACCGGGACAAGGTCGGTTTTGGCTACACCTTC
cdr3_aa: CAWWNRDKVGFGYTF
v_call: TRBV30
d_call: NA
j_call: TRBJ1-2
clone_size: NA

cdr3_nt: TGCGCCAGCAGTCAAGGCCGGAGCTCCCGGAAAAAGGAGACCCAGTTCTTC
cdr3_aa: CASSQGRSSRKKETQFF
v_call: TRBV4-3
d_call: NA
j_call: TRBJ2-1
clone_size: NA

cdr3_nt: TGTGCCAGCAGTTATCCCGAGACAGATATGCAGTATTTT
cdr3_aa: CASSYPETDMQYF
v_call: TRBV6-5
d_call: NA
j_call: TRBJ2-3
clone_size: NA

cdr3_nt: TGCAGCGTTGAGGGAAGAAACAATGACCAGCTCTTC
cdr3_aa: CSVEGRNNDQLF
v_call: TRBV29-1
d_call: NA
j_call: TRBJ2-1
clone_size: NA

cdr3_nt: TGTGCCAGCAGCTTATTACATGCAGGAGGATCTATCTATGAGTACACCTTT
cdr3_aa: CASSLLHAGGSIYEYTF
v_call: TRBV11-3
d_call: NA
j_call: TRBJ1-2
clone_size: NA

cdr3_nt: TGTGCTAGTGGTTTGGAACCGGTTATCCTCTATGGCTACACCTTC
cdr3_aa: CASGLEPVILYGYTF
v_call: TRBV12-5
d_call: NA
j_call: TRBJ1-2
clone_size: NA

cdr3_nt: TGTGCAAGCGGCTCACAGGGCCCGCTCTATGGCATCACCTTC
cdr3_aa: CASGSQGPLYGITF
v_call: TRBV11-1
d_call: NA
j_call: TRBJ1-2
clone_size: NA

cdr3_nt: TGCAGTGCCCTCAATGACCCGGGCAGGGGCACAGATACGCAGTATTTT
cdr3_aa: CSALNDPGRGTDTQYF
v_call: TRBV20-1
d_call: NA
j_call: TRBJ2-3
clone_size: NA